Listed below are T cell receptor beta chains from one sample, sequenced in a study of shared clonotypes between healthy human individuals. Generated by immunoSEQ multiplex PCR, the TCRdb table keeps only in-frame clones and is missing some. The repertoire holds about 690,000 clones, with roughly 88% as singletons. Sequenced input: memory CD8+ T cells from PBMCs. All receptors come from a young man in good health. Some clones in this sample may be carry-over from other donors' samples. Both conserved end residues are part of each CDR3. A D gene is named only where the DNA matches it firmly. The size field is filled for only some rows; it gives once, few, many or a size class.

D,size,V,J,CDR3,DNA
-,-,TRBV7-9,TRBJ2-1,CASSLAIRGGYNEQFF,TGTGCCAGCAGCTTAGCGATTCGTGGGGGGTACAATGAGCAGTTCTTC
TRBD2,once,TRBV6-6,TRBJ2-7,CATLAGGFSEQYF,TGTGCCACCTTAGCGGGAGGCTTTTCGGAGCAGTACTTC
TRBD1,-,TRBV11-3,TRBJ2-7,CASSLRTGYEQYF,TGTGCCAGCAGCCTCCGGACAGGCTACGAGCAGTACTTC
-,-,TRBV25-1,TRBJ2-3,CASSAFMAITDTQYF,TGTGCCAGCAGTGCGTTCATGGCAATAACAGATACGCAGTATTTT
TRBD1,-,TRBV5-4,TRBJ1-2,CASSLRTGGYYGYTF,TGTGCCAGCAGCTTGCGTACAGGGGGGTACTATGGCTACACCTTC
-,-,TRBV28,TRBJ1-1,CASSSGPKQNTEAFF,TGTGCCAGCAGTTCCGGACCAAAACAGAACACTGAAGCTTTCTTT
TRBD2,-,TRBV11-3,TRBJ2-1,CASSLNGRAWYNEQFF,TGTGCCAGCAGCTTAAACGGGAGGGCATGGTACAATGAGCAGTTCTTC
-,-,TRBV19,TRBJ2-2,CASWPGRAKTGELFF,TGTGCCAGCTGGCCTGGCAGGGCTAAGACCGGGGAGCTGTTTTTT
-,-,TRBV19,TRBJ1-1,CASYRNAEAFF,TGTGCCAGCTACAGGAACGCTGAAGCTTTCTTT
TRBD2,-,TRBV7-8,TRBJ2-3,CASSLVAGGRTDTQYF,TGTGCCAGCAGCTTAGTAGCGGGAGGTCGGACAGATACGCAGTATTTT
-,-,TRBV28,TRBJ2-1,CASSFREGSYNEQFF,TGTGCCAGCAGTTTCAGGGAAGGCTCCTACAATGAGCAGTTCTTC
-,-,TRBV15,TRBJ1-1,CATGVVRMNTEAFF,TGTGCCACCGGCGTGGTACGGATGAACACTGAAGCTTTCTTT
-,-,TRBV5-1,TRBJ2-7,CASGWASPTYEQYF,TGCGCCAGCGGCTGGGCATCCCCAACCTACGAGCAGTACTTC
TRBD2,-,TRBV4-1,TRBJ2-7,CASSREPGLVNEQYF,TGCGCCAGCAGCCGAGAACCGGGACTAGTCAACGAGCAGTACTTC
-,-,TRBV19,TRBJ2-1,CASSSGSVYEQFF,TGTGCCAGTAGTAGCGGGTCCGTCTACGAGCAGTTCTTC
TRBD2,once,TRBV11-2,TRBJ2-1,CASSFRRAGGRNEQFF,TGTGCCAGCAGCTTTCGAAGAGCGGGAGGACGGAATGAGCAGTTCTTC
TRBD1,-,TRBV6-1,TRBJ1-5,CATPRQGDGQPQHF,TGTGCCACACCGAGACAGGGCGACGGGCAGCCCCAGCATTTT
TRBD2,-,TRBV27,TRBJ2-7,CASSVSGSLDEQYF,TGTGCCAGCAGTGTTAGCGGGAGCCTCGACGAGCAGTACTTC
TRBD2,once,TRBV5-1,TRBJ2-1,CASSLSSGSYNEQFF,TGCGCCAGCAGCTTGTCTAGCGGCTCCTACAATGAGCAGTTCTTC
-,-,TRBV14,TRBJ1-5,CASSQDSNQPQHF,TGTGCCAGCAGCCAAGACAGTAATCAGCCCCAGCATTTT
-,-,TRBV7-9,TRBJ2-3,CASSWPASGTDTQYF,TGTGCCAGCAGCTGGCCGGCTAGCGGCACAGATACGCAGTATTTT
TRBD1,-,TRBV7-6,TRBJ2-1,CASSPAGTGRNNEQFF,TGTGCCAGCAGCCCGGCCGGGACAGGGCGAAACAATGAGCAGTTCTTC
-,once,TRBV19,TRBJ2-2,CASSIQAGELFF,TGTGCCAGTAGTATTCAGGCCGGGGAGCTGTTTTTT
-,-,TRBV7-9,TRBJ1-6,CASSPHAADYNSPLHF,TGTGCCAGCAGTCCACACGCCGCAGACTATAATTCACCCCTCCACTTT
-,-,TRBV27,TRBJ2-3,CASSPIAEGPTDTQYF,TGTGCCAGCAGTCCGATAGCGGAGGGGCCCACAGATACGCAGTATTTT
-,-,TRBV19,TRBJ2-2,CASSPILGPGELFF,TGTGCCAGTAGTCCAATTCTAGGTCCCGGGGAGCTGTTTTTT
-,-,TRBV28,TRBJ2-3,CASILTGASTDTQYF,TGTGCCAGCATACTGACGGGAGCGAGCACAGATACGCAGTATTTT
-,-,TRBV4-1,TRBJ1-1,CASSQAGGPLPEAFF,TGCGCCAGCAGCCAAGCGGGAGGACCGCTCCCTGAAGCTTTCTTT
-,-,TRBV29-1,TRBJ2-7,CSVVSGYYEQYF,TGCAGCGTTGTCTCCGGTTACTACGAGCAGTACTTC
-,-,TRBV27,TRBJ1-2,CASSLARGARGYTF,TGTGCCAGCAGTTTAGCCCGGGGGGCGAGAGGCTACACCTTC
TRBD1,-,TRBV29-1,TRBJ2-1,CSAQSRTGEILRGEQFF,TGCAGCGCCCAATCCCGGACAGGGGAAATCCTCCGTGGCGAGCAGTTCTTC
TRBD1,-,TRBV29-1,TRBJ1-2,CSAPGGYGYTF,TGCAGCGCTCCAGGGGGATATGGCTACACCTTC
TRBD2,-,TRBV27,TRBJ2-1,CASSPLNSGLAVLPLQFF,TGTGCCAGCAGTCCATTAAACTCGGGACTAGCGGTTCTTCCCCTACAGTTCTTC
TRBD1,-,TRBV9,TRBJ1-1,CASSGTGKEATEAFF,TGTGCCAGCAGCGGGACAGGGAAGGAGGCGACTGAAGCTTTCTTT
-,-,TRBV6-1,TRBJ2-7,CASSEAERVTYEQYF,TGTGCCAGCAGTGAAGCGGAACGGGTTACCTACGAGCAGTACTTC